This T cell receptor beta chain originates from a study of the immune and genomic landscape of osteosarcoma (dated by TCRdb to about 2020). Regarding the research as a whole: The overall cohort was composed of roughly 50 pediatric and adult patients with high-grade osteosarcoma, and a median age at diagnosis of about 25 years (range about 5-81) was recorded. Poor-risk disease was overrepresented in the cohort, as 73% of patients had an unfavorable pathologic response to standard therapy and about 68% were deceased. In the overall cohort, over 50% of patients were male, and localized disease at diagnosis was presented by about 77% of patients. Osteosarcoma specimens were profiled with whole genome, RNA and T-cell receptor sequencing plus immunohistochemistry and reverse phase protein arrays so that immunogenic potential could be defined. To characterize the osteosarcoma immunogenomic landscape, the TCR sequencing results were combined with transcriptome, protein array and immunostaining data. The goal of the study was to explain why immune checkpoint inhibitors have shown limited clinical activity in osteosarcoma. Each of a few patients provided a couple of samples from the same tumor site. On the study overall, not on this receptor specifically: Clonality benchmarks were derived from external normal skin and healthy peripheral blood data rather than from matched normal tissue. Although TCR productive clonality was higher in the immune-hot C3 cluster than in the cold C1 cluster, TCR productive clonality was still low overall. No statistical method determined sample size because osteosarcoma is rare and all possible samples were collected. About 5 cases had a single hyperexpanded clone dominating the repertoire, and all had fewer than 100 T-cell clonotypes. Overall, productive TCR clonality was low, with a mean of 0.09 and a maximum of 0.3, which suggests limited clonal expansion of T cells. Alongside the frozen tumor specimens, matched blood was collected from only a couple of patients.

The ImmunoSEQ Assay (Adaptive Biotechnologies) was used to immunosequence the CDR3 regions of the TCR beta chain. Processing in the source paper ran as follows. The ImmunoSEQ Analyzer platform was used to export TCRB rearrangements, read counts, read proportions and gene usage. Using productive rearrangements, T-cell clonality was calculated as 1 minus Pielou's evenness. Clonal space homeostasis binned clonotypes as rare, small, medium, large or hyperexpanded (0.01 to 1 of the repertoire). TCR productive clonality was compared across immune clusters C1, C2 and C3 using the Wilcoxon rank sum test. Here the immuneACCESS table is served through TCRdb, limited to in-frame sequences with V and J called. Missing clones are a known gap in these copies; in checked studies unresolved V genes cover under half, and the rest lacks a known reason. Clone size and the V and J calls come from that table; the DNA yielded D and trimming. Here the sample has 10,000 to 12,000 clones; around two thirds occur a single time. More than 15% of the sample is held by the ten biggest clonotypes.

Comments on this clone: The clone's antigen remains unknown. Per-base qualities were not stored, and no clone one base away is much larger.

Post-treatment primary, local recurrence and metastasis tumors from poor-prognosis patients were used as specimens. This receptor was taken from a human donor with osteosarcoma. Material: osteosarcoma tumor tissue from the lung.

The base sequence is TGCGCCAGCAGCTTGGATTCAGGGTTAGTGAGCGAGCAGTACTTC. Its coded protein is CASSLDSGLVSEQYF. The rearranged chain carries TRBV5-1 and TRBJ2-7; TRBD1 is perhaps the D gene, given 5 matching bases. Taken from the germline V gene, the CDR1 and CDR2 loops are SGHRS and YFSETQ. V is shortened by 0 bases, J by 6 bases, and the region joining them spans 16 bases. The CDR3, from cysteine to phenylalanine, totals 15 residues. Here the CDR3 DNA is all that survives: 45 bases in frame from base 1.